This TCR beta chain was obtained from a study of healthy donors' naive CD4 and CD8 T cells. Germline lookup yields CDR1 MNHEY and CDR2 SVGAGI. The CDR3 contains 14 residues. V was pared by 0 bases and J by 7 bases, with 10 bases between. Starting from about 470 ng of total RNA, TCR libraries were made with linear amplification. TCRdb itself ran the reads through MiXCR, one entry per CDR3 protein. The top ten clones hold less than 2.5% of a sample with roughly 200,000 distinct CDR3 sequences, about 76% of them seen once. Sequenced material: naive CD4+ and CD8+ T cells sorted from blood, pooled from several donors. J is TRBJ2-1 and V is TRBV6-5; D is ambiguous. This TCR came from a pool of human donors in good health; the sample pools cells from several healthy donors. The CDR3 nucleotides are TGTGCCAGCAGTTACTCGATTTCTAGGAATGAGCAGTTCTTC. The encoded protein is CASSYSISRNEQFF.